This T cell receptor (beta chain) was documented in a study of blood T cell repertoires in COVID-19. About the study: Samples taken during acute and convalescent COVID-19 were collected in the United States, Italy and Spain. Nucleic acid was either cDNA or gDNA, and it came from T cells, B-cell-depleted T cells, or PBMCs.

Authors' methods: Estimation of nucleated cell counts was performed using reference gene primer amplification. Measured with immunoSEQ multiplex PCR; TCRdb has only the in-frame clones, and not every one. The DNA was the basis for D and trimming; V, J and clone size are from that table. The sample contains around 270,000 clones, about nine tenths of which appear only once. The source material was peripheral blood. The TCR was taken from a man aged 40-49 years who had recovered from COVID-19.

The DNA of the CDR3 is TGTGCCAGCAGCCTCGGACTCTCGAGGGTAGGGTCCTACGAGCAGTACTTC. It encodes CASSLGLSRVGSYEQYF. The rearrangement joins TRBV9 to TRBJ2-7; D may be TRBD2 (5 bases). Per the germline V gene, CDR1 is SGDLS and CDR2 is YYNGEE. The CDR3 spans 17 residues. Trimming removed 4 bases at V and 1 base at J, with 21 bases between.